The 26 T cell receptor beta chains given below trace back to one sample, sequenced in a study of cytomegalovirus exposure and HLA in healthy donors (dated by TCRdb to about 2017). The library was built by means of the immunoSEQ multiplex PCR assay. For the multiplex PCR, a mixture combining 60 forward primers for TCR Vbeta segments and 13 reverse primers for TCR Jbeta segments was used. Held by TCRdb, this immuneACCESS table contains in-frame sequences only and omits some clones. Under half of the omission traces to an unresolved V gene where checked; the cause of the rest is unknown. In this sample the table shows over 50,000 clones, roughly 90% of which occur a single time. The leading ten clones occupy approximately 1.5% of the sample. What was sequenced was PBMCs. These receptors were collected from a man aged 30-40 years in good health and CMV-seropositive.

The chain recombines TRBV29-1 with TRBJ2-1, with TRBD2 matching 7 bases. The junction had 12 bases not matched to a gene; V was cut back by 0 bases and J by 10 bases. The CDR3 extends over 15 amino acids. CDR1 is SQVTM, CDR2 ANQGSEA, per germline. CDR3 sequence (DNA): TGCAGCGTTGAAGAACCCCGGACTAGTTTGCACGAGCAGTTCTTC. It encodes CSVEEPRTSLHEQFF.

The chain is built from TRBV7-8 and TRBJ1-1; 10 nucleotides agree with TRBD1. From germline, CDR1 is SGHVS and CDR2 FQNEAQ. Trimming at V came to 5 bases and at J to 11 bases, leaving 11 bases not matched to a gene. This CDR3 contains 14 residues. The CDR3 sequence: CASSKKDRGRGAFF. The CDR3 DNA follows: TGTGCCAGCAGCAAAAAAGACAGGGGGCGCGGGGCTTTCTTT.

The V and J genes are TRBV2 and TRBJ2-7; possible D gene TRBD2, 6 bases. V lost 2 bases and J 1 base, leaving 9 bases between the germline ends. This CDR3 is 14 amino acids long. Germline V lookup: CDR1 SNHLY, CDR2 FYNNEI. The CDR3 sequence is CASSESAGSYEQYF. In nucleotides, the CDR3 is TGTGCCAGCAGTGAATCGGCGGGGTCCTACGAGCAGTACTTC.

CDR3 sequence (DNA): TGTGCCAGCAGCCCTCGGGACAGCTACACAGATACGCAGTATTTT. It is translated as CASSPRDSYTDTQYF. The chain recombines TRBV11-2 with TRBJ2-3; 7 bases align to TRBD1. The CDR3 covers 15 residues. J gave up 2 bases and V 5 bases, and 7 bases lay outside the gene matches. The germline V gene has CDR1 SGHAT and CDR2 FQNNGV.

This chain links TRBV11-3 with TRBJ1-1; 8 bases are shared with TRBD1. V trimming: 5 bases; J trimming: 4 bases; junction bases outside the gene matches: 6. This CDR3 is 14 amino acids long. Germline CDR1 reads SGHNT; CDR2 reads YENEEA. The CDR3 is CASSLTGEGTEAFF. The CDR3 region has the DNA TGTGCCAGCAGCCTGACAGGGGAGGGCACTGAAGCTTTCTTT. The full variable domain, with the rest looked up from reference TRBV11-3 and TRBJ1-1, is EAGVVQSPRYKIIEKKQPVAFWCNPISGHNTLYWYLQNLGQGPELLIRYENEEAVDDSQLPKDRFSAERLKGVDSTLKIQPAELGDSAVYLCASSLTGEGTEAFFGQGTRLTVV.

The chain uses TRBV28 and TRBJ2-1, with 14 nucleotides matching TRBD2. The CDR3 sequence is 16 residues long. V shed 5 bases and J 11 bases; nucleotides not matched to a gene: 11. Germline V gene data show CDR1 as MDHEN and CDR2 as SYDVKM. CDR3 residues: CASSPPGTSGSTKQFF. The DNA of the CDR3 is TGTGCCAGCAGTCCACCCGGGACTAGCGGGAGTACGAAGCAGTTCTTC.

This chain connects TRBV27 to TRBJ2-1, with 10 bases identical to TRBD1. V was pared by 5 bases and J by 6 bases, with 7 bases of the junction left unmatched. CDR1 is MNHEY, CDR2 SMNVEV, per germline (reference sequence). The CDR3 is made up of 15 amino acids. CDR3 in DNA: TGTGCCAGCAGTCTCCGGGACAGGGGCGGCAATGAGCAGTTCTTC. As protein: CASSLRDRGGNEQFF.

The CDR3 DNA is TGTGCCAGCAGCCCACAGGGGGCCCACACCGGGGAGCTGTTTTTT. It encodes CASSPQGAHTGELFF. The genes are TRBV7-2 and TRBJ2-2, with 9 bases aligning to TRBD1. From germline, CDR1 is SGHTA and CDR2 FQGNSA. The CDR3 sequence is 15 residues long. V lost 5 bases and J lost 3; bases outside the gene matches: 4.

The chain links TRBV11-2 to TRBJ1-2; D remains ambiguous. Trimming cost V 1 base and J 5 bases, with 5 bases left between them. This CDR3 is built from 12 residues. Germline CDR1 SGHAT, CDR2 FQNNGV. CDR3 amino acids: CASSLAGYGYTF. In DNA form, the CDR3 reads TGTGCCAGCAGCTTAGCCGGGTATGGCTACACCTTC.

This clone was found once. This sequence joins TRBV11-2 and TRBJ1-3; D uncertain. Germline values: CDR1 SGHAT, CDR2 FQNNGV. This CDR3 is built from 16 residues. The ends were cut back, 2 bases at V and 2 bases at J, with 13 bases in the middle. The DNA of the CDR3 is TGTGCCAGCAGCTTATTCCCGGTGAGGGCTGGAAACACCATATATTTT. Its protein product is CASSLFPVRAGNTIYF.

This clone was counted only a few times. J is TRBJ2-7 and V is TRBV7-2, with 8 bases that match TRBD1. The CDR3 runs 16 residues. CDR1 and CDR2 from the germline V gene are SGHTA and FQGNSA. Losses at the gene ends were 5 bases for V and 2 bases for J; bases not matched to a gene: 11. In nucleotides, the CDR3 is TGTGCCAGCAGCCCTTACCGGGACAGGATCCCCTACGAGCAGTACTTC. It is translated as CASSPYRDRIPYEQYF.

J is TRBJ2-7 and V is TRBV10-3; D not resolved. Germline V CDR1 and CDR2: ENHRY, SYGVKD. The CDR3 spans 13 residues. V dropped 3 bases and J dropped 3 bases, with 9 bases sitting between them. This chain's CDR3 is CAISESTVYEQYF. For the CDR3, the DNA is TGTGCCATCAGTGAATCAACAGTCTACGAGCAGTACTTC.

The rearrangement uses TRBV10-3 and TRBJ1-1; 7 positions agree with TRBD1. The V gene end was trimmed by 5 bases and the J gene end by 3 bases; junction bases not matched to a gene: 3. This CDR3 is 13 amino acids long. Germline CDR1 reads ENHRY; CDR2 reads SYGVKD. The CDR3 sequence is CAISRQGDTEAFF. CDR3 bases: TGTGCCATCAGTAGACAGGGAGACACTGAAGCTTTCTTT.

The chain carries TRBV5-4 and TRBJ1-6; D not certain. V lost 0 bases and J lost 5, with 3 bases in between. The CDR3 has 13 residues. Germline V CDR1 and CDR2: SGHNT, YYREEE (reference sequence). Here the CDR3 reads CASSLDNNSPLHF. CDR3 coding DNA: TGTGCCAGCAGCTTGGACAATAATTCACCCCTCCACTTT.

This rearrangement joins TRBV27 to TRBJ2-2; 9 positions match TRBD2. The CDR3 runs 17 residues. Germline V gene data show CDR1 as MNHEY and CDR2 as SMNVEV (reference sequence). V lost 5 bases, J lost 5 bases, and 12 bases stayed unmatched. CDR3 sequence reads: CASSGQWLAGLTGELFF. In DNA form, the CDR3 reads TGTGCCAGCAGTGGCCAGTGGCTAGCGGGGCTAACCGGGGAGCTGTTTTTT.

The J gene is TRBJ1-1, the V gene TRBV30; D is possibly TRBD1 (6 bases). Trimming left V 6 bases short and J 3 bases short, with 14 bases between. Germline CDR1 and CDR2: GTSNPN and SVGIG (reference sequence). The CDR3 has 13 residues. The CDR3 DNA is TGTGCCTGCAACAGGGATCAGGACACTGAAGCTTTCTTT. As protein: CACNRDQDTEAFF.

DNA for the CDR3: TGTGCCAGCAGTTTAAGGACTAGCGGGAGTTTTTATACCCCCTACAATGAGCAGTTCTTC. Translating gives CASSLRTSGSFYTPYNEQFF. The J gene is TRBJ2-1, the V gene TRBV28, with 13 bases fitting TRBD2. The CDR3 is 20 amino acids. The junction had 12 bases not matched to a gene; V was cut back by 2 bases and J by 2 bases. CDR1 is MDHEN, CDR2 SYDVKM, per germline.

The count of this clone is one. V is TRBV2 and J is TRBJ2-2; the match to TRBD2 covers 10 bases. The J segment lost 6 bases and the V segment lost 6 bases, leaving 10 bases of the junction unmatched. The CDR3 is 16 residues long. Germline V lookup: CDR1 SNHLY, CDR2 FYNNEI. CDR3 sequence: CASRKGASGSPGELFF. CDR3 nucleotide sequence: TGTGCCAGCAGAAAGGGGGCTAGCGGGAGTCCCGGGGAGCTGTTTTTT.

The CDR3 spells CASSLGALDTQYF. Here the CDR3 DNA reads TGTGCCAGCAGTTTAGGAGCGTTAGATACGCAGTATTTT. The chain has TRBV28 and TRBJ2-3, with unresolved D. This CDR3 contains 13 residues. The germline gives CDR1 MDHEN, CDR2 SYDVKM. Between the trimmed V and J ends, which lost 2 bases and 5 bases, there was a span of 8 bases.

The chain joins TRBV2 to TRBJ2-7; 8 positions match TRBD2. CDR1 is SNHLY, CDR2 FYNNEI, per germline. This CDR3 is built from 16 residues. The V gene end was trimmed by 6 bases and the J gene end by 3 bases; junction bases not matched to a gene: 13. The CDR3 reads CASSHTLTSANYEQYF. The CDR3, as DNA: TGTGCCAGCAGCCACACCCTGACTAGCGCCAACTACGAGCAGTACTTC.

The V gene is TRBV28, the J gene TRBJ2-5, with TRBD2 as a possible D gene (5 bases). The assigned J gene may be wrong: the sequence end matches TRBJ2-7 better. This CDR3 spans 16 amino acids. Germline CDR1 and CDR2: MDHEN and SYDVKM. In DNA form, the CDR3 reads TGTGCCAGCAGTTTAACCTTTTGGGCGGGTTCCTACGAGCAGTACTTC. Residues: CASSLTFWAGSYEQYF.

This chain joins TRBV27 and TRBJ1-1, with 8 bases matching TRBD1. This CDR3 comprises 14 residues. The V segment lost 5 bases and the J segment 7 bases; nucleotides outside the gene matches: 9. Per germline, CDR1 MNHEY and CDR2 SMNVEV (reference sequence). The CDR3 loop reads CASSSIGTGCEAFF. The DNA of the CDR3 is TGTGCCAGCAGTAGTATTGGGACAGGCTGTGAAGCTTTCTTT.

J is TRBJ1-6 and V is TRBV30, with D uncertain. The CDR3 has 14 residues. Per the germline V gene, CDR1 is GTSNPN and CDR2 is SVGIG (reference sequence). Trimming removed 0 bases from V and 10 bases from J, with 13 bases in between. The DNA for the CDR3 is TGTGCCTGGAGTGTAGGAAGCGTAGAATCACCCCTCCACTTT. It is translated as CAWSVGSVESPLHF.

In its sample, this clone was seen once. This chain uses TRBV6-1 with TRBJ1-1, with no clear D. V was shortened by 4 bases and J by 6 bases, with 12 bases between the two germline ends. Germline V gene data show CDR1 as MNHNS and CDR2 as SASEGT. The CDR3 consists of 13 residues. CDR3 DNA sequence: TGTGCCAGCAGTGCCAGATGGAGCGCTGAAGCTTTCTTT. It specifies CASSARWSAEAFF.

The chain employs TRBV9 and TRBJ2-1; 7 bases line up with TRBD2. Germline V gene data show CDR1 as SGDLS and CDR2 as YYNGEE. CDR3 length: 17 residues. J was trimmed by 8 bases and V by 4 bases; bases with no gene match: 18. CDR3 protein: CASSPRVVTASGDEQFF. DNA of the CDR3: TGTGCCAGCAGCCCCCGTGTAGTCACCGCCAGCGGGGATGAGCAGTTCTTC. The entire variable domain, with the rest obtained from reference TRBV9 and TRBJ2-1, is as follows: DSGVTQTPKHLITATGQRVTLRCSPRSGDLSVYWYQQSLDQGLQFLIQYYNGEERAKGNILERFSAQQFPDLHSELNLSSLELGDSALYFCASSPRVVTASGDEQFFGPGTRLTVL.

For the CDR3, the DNA is TGTGCCAGCACCCCCCTGCGCGGGAATGAGCAGTTCTTC. Translating it yields CASTPLRGNEQFF. V and J are TRBV11-1 and TRBJ2-1; the D gene is possibly TRBD2 (5 bases). Germline V gives CDR1 SGHAT, CDR2 FQDESV (reference sequence). Trimming left V 7 bases short and J 7 bases short, with 14 bases between. The length of the CDR3 is 13 residues.